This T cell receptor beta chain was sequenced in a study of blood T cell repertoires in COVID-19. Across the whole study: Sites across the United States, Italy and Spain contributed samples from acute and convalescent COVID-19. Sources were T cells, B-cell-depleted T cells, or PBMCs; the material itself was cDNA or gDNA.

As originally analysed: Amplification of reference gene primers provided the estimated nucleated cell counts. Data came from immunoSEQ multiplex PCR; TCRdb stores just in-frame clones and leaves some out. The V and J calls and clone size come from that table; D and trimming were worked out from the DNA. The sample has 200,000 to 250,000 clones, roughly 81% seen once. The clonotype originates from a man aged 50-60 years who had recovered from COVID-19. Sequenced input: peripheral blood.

CDR3 residues: CASSVSGGYNEQFF. The CDR3 DNA sequence: TGTGCCAGCAGCGTCAGCGGGGGGTACAATGAGCAGTTCTTC. The chain couples TRBV9 to TRBJ2-1, with 9 positions matching TRBD2. The CDR3 has 14 amino acids. CDR1 is SGDLS and CDR2 is YYNGEE in the germline V gene. Germline trimming cut 2 bases from V and 4 bases from J; bases unmatched to any gene: 1.